This TCR beta chain was captured in a study of T cell clonotyping in hematopoietic cell transplantation. Study-wide context: Recipient samples before transplant were obtained post-cytoreduction. Overall study results and limits: Cells were unsorted, so CD4 and CD8 contributions were not separated. Broader posttransplant TCR repertoire diversity was predicted by graft donor and pretransplant recipient Inverse Simpson Index values. After transplant, recipient diversity fell while pathologically expanded clonotypes grew through day 180.

The V gene's germline CDR1 is MNHEY and CDR2 SMNVEV (reference sequence). The CDR3 is 13 residues long. V was pared by 0 bases and J by 6 bases, with 9 bases between. About this clone itself: Its antigen is undetermined.

Indicated time point: recipient sample about 28 days before transplant, after cytoreduction. The method was immunoSEQ multiplex PCR; TCRdb's version includes in-frame clones alone and lacks a portion of them. The data contain about 10,000 clones, 80% to 90% of them seen just once; the ten biggest clones take up 15%. This sequence originates from a woman aged 45 to 65 with chronic myeloid leukemia. Some clones in this sample may be carry-over from other donors' samples. The material was peripheral blood mononuclear cells, obtained before stem cell transplant. This sequence joins TRBV27 and TRBJ2-7; D is ambiguous. In nucleotides, the CDR3 is TGTGCCAGCAGTTTATCAACGGGTTTCGAGCAGTACTTC. This codes for CASSLSTGFEQYF.